This T cell receptor beta chain comes out of a study of blood T cell repertoires in COVID-19. Study at large: There were acute and convalescent COVID-19 samples, and they came from the United States, Italy and Spain. T cells, B-cell-depleted T cells, or PBMCs supplied cDNA or gDNA.

V was pared by 3 bases and J by 4 bases, with 4 bases of the junction left unmatched. The CDR3 runs to 14 residues. CDR1 and CDR2 (germline): MNHEY, SMNVEV (reference sequence). Clones were read by immunoSEQ multiplex PCR, and TCRdb kept only the in-frame ones, dropping some. The sample has about 100,000 clones, around nine tenths seen once. This receptor was obtained from a man older than 75 with active or convalescent COVID-19. The sequencing input was peripheral blood. The chain is built from TRBV27 and TRBJ2-7, with 9 bases lining up with TRBD1. The chain's CDR3 is CASSFTGGGYEQYF. The CDR3 region has the DNA TGTGCCAGCAGTTTTACAGGGGGCGGATACGAGCAGTACTTC.